This TCR beta chain comes out of a study of cytomegalovirus exposure and HLA in healthy donors. Study-level results: Confirmation in vitro established that a few CMV-associated chains were specific for CMV antigens. According to a later analysis, most TCR beta chains associated with CMV appeared HLA-restricted. It was about 180 TCR beta chains that were listed as cytomegalovirus-associated.

The V gene's germline CDR1 is SGHAT and CDR2 FQNNGV. V trimming: 0 bases; J trimming: 8 bases; junction bases outside the gene matches: 13. This CDR3 spans 17 amino acids. PCR used 60 Vbeta primers and 13 Jbeta primers. The method was immunoSEQ multiplex PCR; TCRdb's version includes in-frame clones alone and lacks a portion of them. The sample consists of 100,000 to 150,000 clones, over 60% of them appearing once. This clone was recorded a few times. The antigen is not known. This TCR was recovered from a woman aged 40 to 55 in good health and CMV-seropositive. The V and J genes are TRBV11-2 and TRBJ2-1; 7 positions agree with TRBD2. The sequencing sample was made of PBMCs. The CDR3 spells CASSLDPTGRERYEQFF. The CDR3 DNA follows: TGTGCCAGCAGCTTAGACCCCACGGGGCGGGAGAGGTATGAGCAGTTCTTC.